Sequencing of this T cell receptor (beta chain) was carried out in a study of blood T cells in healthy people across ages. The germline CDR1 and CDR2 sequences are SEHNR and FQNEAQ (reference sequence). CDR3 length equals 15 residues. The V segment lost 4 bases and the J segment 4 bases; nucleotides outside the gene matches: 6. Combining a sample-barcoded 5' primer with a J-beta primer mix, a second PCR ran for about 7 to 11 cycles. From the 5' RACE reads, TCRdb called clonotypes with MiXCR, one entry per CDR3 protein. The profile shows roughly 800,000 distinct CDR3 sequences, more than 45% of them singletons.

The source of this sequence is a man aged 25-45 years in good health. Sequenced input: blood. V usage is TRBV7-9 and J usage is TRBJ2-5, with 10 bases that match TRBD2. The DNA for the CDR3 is TGTGCCAGCAGCTCCGGGACTAGCGTTTTAGAGACCCAGTACTTC. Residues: CASSSGTSVLETQYF.